These 26 T cell receptor beta chains share one sample of origin, sequenced in a study of STAT5B mutations in CD4+ large granular lymphocyte leukemia (dated by TCRdb to between 2021 and 2023). Library creation used the immunoSEQ multiplex PCR assay. In TCRdb, the immuneACCESS table is reduced to in-frame sequences with V and J assigned. These tables do not hold every clone; where another copy was compared, an unresolved V gene accounts for under half, and the others remain unexplained. In all, the sample holds roughly 35,000 clones, and 68% of those were seen once. The ten largest clones take up about 1.8% of the sample. Specimen: CD4+ T cells from blood buffy coats. The receptors shown here come from a human donor in good health.

This chain joins TRBV4-2 and TRBJ2-1, with 7 bases that match TRBD2. The J segment lost 3 bases and the V segment lost 4 bases, leaving 6 bases of the junction unmatched. Looked up from germline, CDR1 is LGHNA and CDR2 is YNFKEQ. The CDR3 extends over 15 amino acids. CDR3 amino acids: CASSLSRTSYNEQFF. DNA for the CDR3: TGTGCCAGCAGCCTTTCGAGGACTAGCTACAATGAGCAGTTCTTC.

The CDR3 DNA follows: TGTGCCAGCAGCTTCCTGGGCAGGGGGACAGATACGCAGTATTTT. Translating it yields CASSFLGRGTDTQYF. J is TRBJ2-3 and V is TRBV7-3; 7 positions agree with TRBD1. V dropped 3 bases and J dropped 3; count of bases not matched to a gene: 6. The CDR3 loop spans 15 amino acids. The germline gives CDR1 SGHTA, CDR2 FQGTGA. Combining the CDR3 with reference TRBV7-3 and TRBJ2-3 gives the whole variable domain GAGVSQTPSNKVTEKGKYVELRCDPISGHTALYWYRQSLGQGPEFLIYFQGTGAADDSGLPNDRFFAVRPEGSVSTLKIQRTERGDSAVYLCASSFLGRGTDTQYFGPGTRLTVL.

This clone was seen a few times. The chain combines TRBV6-5 with TRBJ1-6; 9 nucleotides line up with TRBD1. The CDR3 loop spans 16 amino acids. The trim removed 2 bases at V and 7 bases at J, leaving 6 bases unmatched. Germline CDR1 MNHEY, CDR2 SVGAGI. CDR3 amino acids: CASSYSGQGINSPLHF. CDR3 nucleotide sequence: TGTGCCAGCAGTTACAGCGGACAGGGGATCAATTCACCCCTCCACTTT.

The chain is built from TRBV6-1 and TRBJ1-1, with a weak D call TRBD1 (5 bases). This CDR3 is 17 amino acids long. CDR1 is MNHNS, CDR2 SASEGT, per germline. Trimming cost V 7 bases and J 3 bases, with 24 bases left between them. The CDR3 nucleotides are TGTGCCAGCACCGAAGCTGGGGGATCGGGGGGGGACACTGAAGCTTTCTTT. Its protein is CASTEAGGSGGDTEAFF.

The rearrangement joins TRBV28 to TRBJ1-4; possible D gene TRBD1, 6 bases. Germline V gene lookup returns CDR1 MDHEN and CDR2 SYDVKM. The CDR3 totals 16 residues. V lost 2 bases to trimming and J lost 4 bases, with 14 bases between them. CDR3 bases: TGTGCCAGCAGTTTAGCGGTAGGGGGTAATAATGAAAAACTGTTTTTT. It codes for CASSLAVGGNNEKLFF.

This chain uses TRBV7-2 with TRBJ2-5; 7 bases match TRBD2. Germline trimming cut 5 bases from V and 4 bases from J; bases unmatched to any gene: 7. This CDR3 spans 14 amino acids. Germline CDR1 and CDR2: SGHTA and FQGNSA. CDR3 protein: CASSASGMRETQYF. CDR3 DNA sequence: TGTGCCAGCAGCGCTAGCGGAATGAGAGAGACCCAGTACTTC.

This chain uses TRBV5-1 with TRBJ2-7; 9 positions match TRBD2. Per the germline V gene, CDR1 is SGHRS and CDR2 is YFSETQ. The CDR3 runs to 16 residues. With V trimmed by 4 bases and J by 2 bases, 10 bases remained unmatched. The CDR3 protein is CASSPGASGVTYEQYF. DNA of the CDR3: TGCGCCAGCAGCCCGGGTGCTAGCGGGGTGACCTACGAGCAGTACTTC. The variable domain in full, with the rest retrieved from reference TRBV5-1 and TRBJ2-7, is KAGVTQTPRYLIKTRGQQVTLSCSPISGHRSVSWYQQTPGQGLQFLFEYFSETQRNKGNFPGRFSGRQFSNSRSEMNVSTLELGDSALYLCASSPGASGVTYEQYFGPGTRLTVT.

The chain joins TRBV27 to TRBJ1-3; D gene ambiguous. In germline, CDR1 is MNHEY, CDR2 SMNVEV (reference sequence). CDR3 length: 14 residues. V lost 4 bases to trimming and J lost 0 bases, with 7 bases between them. CDR3 amino acids: CASSSVNSGNTIYF. For the CDR3, the DNA is TGTGCCAGCAGTTCGGTAAACTCTGGAAACACCATATATTTT.

The chain employs TRBV19 and TRBJ1-5, with D possibly being TRBD1 (5 bases). Germline V gene lookup returns CDR1 LNHDA and CDR2 SQIVND (reference sequence). Trimming took 1 base from V and 9 from J, leaving 10 bases between them. The CDR3 length is 13 residues. CDR3 sequence reads: CASSIGGDRPQHF. The DNA for the CDR3 is TGTGCCAGTAGTATAGGAGGGGACCGGCCCCAGCATTTT.

The genes are TRBV5-6 and TRBJ2-3; D possibly corresponds to TRBD2 (5 bases). Trimming left V 2 bases short and J 3 bases short, with 13 bases between. The germline gives CDR1 SGHDT, CDR2 YYEEEE. The CDR3 contains 15 residues. DNA of the CDR3: TGTGCCAGCAGCTTTCGATTGGGAGTGACAGATACGCAGTATTTT. Translating gives CASSFRLGVTDTQYF.

This clone was observed a single time. This rearrangement joins TRBV6-6 to TRBJ1-2; D not certain. This CDR3 spans 14 amino acids. V lost 2 bases, J lost 4 bases, and 11 bases lay in between. Germline lookup yields CDR1 MNHNY and CDR2 SVGAGI (reference sequence). CDR3 coding DNA: TGTGCCAGCAGTTACGGCCCTTCTAGCTATGGCTACACCTTC. As protein: CASSYGPSSYGYTF.

The chain carries TRBV7-9 and TRBJ1-1; D gene uncertain. Between the trimmed V and J ends, which lost 4 bases and 11 bases, there was a span of 17 bases. The CDR3 length is 13 residues. Per germline, CDR1 SEHNR and CDR2 FQNEAQ (reference sequence). This CDR3 is CASSSPQFRGAFF. DNA of the CDR3: TGTGCCAGCAGCTCTCCCCAATTCAGAGGGGCTTTCTTT. The variable domain in full, with the rest retrieved from reference TRBV7-9 and TRBJ1-1, is DTGVSQNPRHKITKRGQNVTFRCDPISEHNRLYWYRQTLGQGPEFLTYFQNEAQLEKSRLLSDRFSAERPKGSFSTLEIQRTEQGDSAMYLCASSSPQFRGAFFGQGTRLTVV.

The chain links TRBV7-6 to TRBJ2-5; TRBD2 is a possible D gene (6 bases). Germline loops: CDR1 SGHVS, CDR2 FNYEAQ. The CDR3 is 13 amino acids. V was shortened by 3 bases and J by 5 bases, with 10 bases between the two germline ends. CDR3 protein: CASSFSLAETQYF. CDR3 DNA: TGTGCCAGCAGCTTTTCACTAGCCGAGACCCAGTACTTC.

This clone has a handful of counts. The genes are TRBV27 and TRBJ1-1; TRBD1 matches at 9 bases. The germline gives CDR1 MNHEY, CDR2 SMNVEV (reference sequence). The CDR3 is 14 residues long. V lost 5 bases and J lost 3; bases outside the gene matches: 4. The CDR3 reads CASSRQGVDTEAFF. CDR3 nucleotide sequence: TGTGCCAGCAGTAGACAGGGGGTGGACACTGAAGCTTTCTTT.

The rearrangement joins TRBV9 to TRBJ2-7; D perhaps matches TRBD2 (7 bases). The germline V gene encodes CDR1 SGDLS and CDR2 YYNGEE. There are 16 residues in the CDR3. Trimming shortened V by 6 bases and J by 3 bases, and 22 bases separated the two germline ends. The CDR3 bases are TGTGCCAGCACCGCGGGGGCCCAGGGAGGTCGCTACGAGCAGTACTTC. Encoded protein: CASTAGAQGGRYEQYF.

The chain links TRBV5-4 to TRBJ2-7; D gene ambiguous. This CDR3 contains 13 residues. V gave up 7 bases and J gave up 4 bases, with 15 bases separating them. CDR1 and CDR2 from the germline V gene are SGHNT and YYREEE (reference sequence). The DNA of the CDR3 is TGTGCCAGCTCCCGTGGGGATGGGTACGAGCAGTACTTC. It is translated as CASSRGDGYEQYF. Full variable domain (outside the CDR3, taken from reference TRBV5-4 and TRBJ2-7): ETGVTQSPTHLIKTRGQQVTLRCSSQSGHNTVSWYQQALGQGPQFIFQYYREEENGRGNFPPRFSGLQFPNYSSELNVNALELDDSALYLCASSRGDGYEQYFGPGTRLTVT.

J is TRBJ2-2 and V is TRBV7-2; TRBD2 matches at 7 bases. V trimming: 4 bases; J trimming: 0 bases; junction bases outside the gene matches: 8. Per germline, CDR1 SGHTA and CDR2 FQGNSA. This CDR3 spans 17 amino acids. The CDR3 loop is CASSSLPGGSNTGELFF. The DNA for the CDR3 is TGTGCCAGCAGCTCCCTCCCGGGGGGATCGAACACCGGGGAGCTGTTTTTT.

This clone was recorded a few times. The chain links TRBV28 to TRBJ2-5; 11 bases match TRBD1. Trimming cost V 2 bases and J 2 bases; bases outside gene matches: 10. This CDR3 spans 18 amino acids. CDR1 is MDHEN, CDR2 SYDVKM, per germline. The CDR3 DNA follows: TGTGCCAGCAGTTTAGCGGGACAGGGGGTAACCTTTCAAGAGACCCAGTACTTC. It encodes CASSLAGQGVTFQETQYF.

The chain links TRBV7-2 to TRBJ1-2, with D maybe TRBD1 (6 bases). The CDR3 is made up of 18 amino acids. The V end lost 0 bases, the J end lost 5 bases, and 22 bases lay between the germline ends. From germline, CDR1 is SGHTA and CDR2 FQGNSA. For the CDR3, the DNA is TGTGCCAGCAGCTTAGCTCCAGGGCCAGGGGCCGCCGCATATGGCTACACCTTC. Protein sequence: CASSLAPGPGAAAYGYTF.

This rearrangement joins TRBV9 to TRBJ1-1, with 8 bases fitting TRBD1. V lost 0 bases to trimming and J lost 1 base; unmatched junction nucleotides: 2. The germline V gene encodes CDR1 SGDLS and CDR2 YYNGEE. The CDR3 is 15 amino acids. The CDR3 region is CASSVDGQGNTEAFF. The CDR3, as DNA: TGTGCCAGCAGCGTAGATGGACAGGGGAACACTGAAGCTTTCTTT.

The chain has TRBV27 and TRBJ2-7, with D maybe TRBD2 (6 bases). Germline assignment: CDR1 MNHEY and CDR2 SMNVEV (reference sequence). V lost 6 bases to trimming and J lost 2 bases, with 17 bases between them. The CDR3 is 15 amino acids. CDR3 residues: CASRSAGREAYEQYF. The CDR3 DNA is TGTGCCAGCAGGTCTGCGGGACGGGAAGCCTACGAGCAGTACTTC.

This clone was counted only a few times. The chain joins TRBV7-8 to TRBJ1-2, with D unclear. This CDR3 has 12 residues. CDR1 SGHVS and CDR2 FQNEAQ come from the germline V gene. V lost 4 bases, J lost 4 bases, and 7 bases lay in between. CDR3 loop: CASSSDTYGYTF. Written as DNA, the CDR3 is TGTGCCAGCAGCTCAGACACCTATGGCTACACCTTC.

This clone was observed once. The chain carries TRBV2 and TRBJ1-1; 9 positions agree with TRBD1. The germline CDR1 and CDR2 sequences are SNHLY and FYNNEI. This CDR3 has 13 residues. V gave up 6 bases and J gave up 2 bases; unmatched junction bases: 1. The CDR3 is CASRGQGNTEAFF. CDR3 nucleotides: TGTGCCAGCAGGGGACAGGGAAACACTGAAGCTTTCTTT.

The rearrangement uses TRBV5-6 and TRBJ1-5, with D tentatively TRBD1 (5 bases). The CDR3 loop spans 15 amino acids. The germline V gene has CDR1 SGHDT and CDR2 YYEEEE. Trimming pared 2 bases from V and 3 bases from J, leaving 12 bases between. CDR3: CASSFGHHLNQPQHF. CDR3 nucleotides: TGTGCCAGCAGCTTCGGACACCACCTCAATCAGCCCCAGCATTTT.

This rearrangement joins TRBV27 to TRBJ1-1, with D unresolved. Germline loops: CDR1 MNHEY, CDR2 SMNVEV (reference sequence). Trimming removed 5 bases from V and 4 bases from J, with 14 bases in between. This CDR3 spans 14 amino acids. The CDR3 DNA is TGTGCCAGCAGTCCTCGGTTTCCCGGCACTGAAGCTTTCTTT. It translates to CASSPRFPGTEAFF.

This rearrangement joins TRBV7-2 to TRBJ1-1, with TRBD1 as a possible D gene (6 bases). CDR3 size: 15 residues. Trimming pared 5 bases from V and 0 bases from J, leaving 13 bases between. Germline-derived CDR1 and CDR2 are SGHTA and FQGNSA. The CDR3 here is CASSPPRGMNTEAFF. In DNA, the CDR3 is TGTGCCAGCAGCCCCCCCAGGGGCATGAACACTGAAGCTTTCTTT.